Below, one TCR beta chain is given with its context. Its cognate antigen is unknown. A much larger clone lies a single base off, so this may be a read error. The sample belongs to a study of T cell repertoires in cytomegalovirus infection. The V gene's germline CDR1 is MNHEY and CDR2 SMNVEV (reference sequence). The CDR3 contains 13 residues. V was clipped by 5 bases and J by 6 bases, with 14 bases between them. MiXCR was run by TCRdb on the reads, yielding one entry per CDR3 protein. Here the sample spans hundreds of thousands of distinct CDR3 sequences, about 33% being singletons. This TCR was recovered from a human donor in good health (CMV status not recorded). Some clones in this sample may be carry-over from other donors' samples. The chain uses TRBV27 and TRBJ2-7, with D possibly TRBD2 on 5 matching bases. This material consisted of cultured CD8+ T cells from PBMCs, taken from culture after CMV antigen stimulation. As DNA, the CDR3 is TGTGCCAGCAGTAGCTTTGGAGGTTGCGAGCAGTACGTC. It specifies CASSSFGGCEQYV.